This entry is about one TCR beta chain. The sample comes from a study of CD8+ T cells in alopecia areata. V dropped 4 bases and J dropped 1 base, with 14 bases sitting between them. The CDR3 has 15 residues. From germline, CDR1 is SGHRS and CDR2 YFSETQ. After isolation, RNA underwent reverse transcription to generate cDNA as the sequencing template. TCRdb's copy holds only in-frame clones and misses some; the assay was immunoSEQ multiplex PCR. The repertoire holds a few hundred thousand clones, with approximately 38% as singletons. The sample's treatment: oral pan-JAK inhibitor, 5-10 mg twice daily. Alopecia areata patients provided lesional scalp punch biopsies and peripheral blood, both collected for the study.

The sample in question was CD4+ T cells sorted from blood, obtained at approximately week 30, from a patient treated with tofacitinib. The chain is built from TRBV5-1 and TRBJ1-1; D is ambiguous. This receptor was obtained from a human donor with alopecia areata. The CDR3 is CASSPAGNRNTEAFF. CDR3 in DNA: TGCGCCAGCAGCCCCGCCGGGAACAGGAACACTGAAGCTTTCTTT.